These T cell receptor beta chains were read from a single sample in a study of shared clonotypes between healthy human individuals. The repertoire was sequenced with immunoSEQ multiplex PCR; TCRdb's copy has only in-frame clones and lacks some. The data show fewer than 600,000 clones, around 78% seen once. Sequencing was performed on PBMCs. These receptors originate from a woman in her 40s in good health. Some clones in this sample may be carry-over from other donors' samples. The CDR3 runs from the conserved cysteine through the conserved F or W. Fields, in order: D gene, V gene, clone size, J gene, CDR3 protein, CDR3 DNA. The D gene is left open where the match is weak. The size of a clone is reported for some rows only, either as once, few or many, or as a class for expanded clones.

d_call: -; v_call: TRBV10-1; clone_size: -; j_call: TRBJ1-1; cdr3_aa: CASSLRTSSTEAFF; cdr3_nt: TGCGCCAGCAGTCTTCGGACCTCTTCCACTGAAGCTTTCTTT
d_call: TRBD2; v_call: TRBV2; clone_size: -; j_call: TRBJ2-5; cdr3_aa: CASSEVAGEVETQYF; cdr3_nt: TGTGCCAGCAGTGAGGTAGCGGGAGAGGTAGAGACCCAGTACTTC
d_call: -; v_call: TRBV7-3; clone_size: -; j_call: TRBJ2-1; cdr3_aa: CASSTDAGSYNEQFF; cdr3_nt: TGTGCCAGCAGCACTGACGCAGGCTCCTACAATGAGCAGTTCTTC
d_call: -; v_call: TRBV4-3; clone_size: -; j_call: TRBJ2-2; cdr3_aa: CASSQGPAGNTGELFF; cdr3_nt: TGCGCCAGCAGCCAAGGCCCCGCGGGGAACACCGGGGAGCTGTTTTTT
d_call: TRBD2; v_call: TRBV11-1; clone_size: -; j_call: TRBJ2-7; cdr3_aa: CASSSRAGGLSSYEQYF; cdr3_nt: TGTGCCAGCAGCTCGAGGGCGGGAGGTCTTAGCTCCTACGAGCAGTACTTC
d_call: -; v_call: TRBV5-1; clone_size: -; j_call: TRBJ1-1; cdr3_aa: CASSLEGPNTEAFF; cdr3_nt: TGCGCCAGCAGCTTGGAGGGACCGAACACTGAAGCTTTCTTT
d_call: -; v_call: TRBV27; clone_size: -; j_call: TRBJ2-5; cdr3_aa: CASRYSGQETQYF; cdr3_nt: TGTGCCAGCAGATATAGCGGCCAAGAGACCCAGTACTTC
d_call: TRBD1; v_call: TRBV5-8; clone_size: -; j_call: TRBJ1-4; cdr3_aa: CASSLGQGKDEKLFF; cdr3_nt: TGTGCCAGCAGCCTGGGACAGGGAAAAGATGAAAAACTGTTTTTT
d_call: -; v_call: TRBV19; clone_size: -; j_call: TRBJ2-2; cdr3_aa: CATYTPGELFF; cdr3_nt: TGTGCCACCTATACCCCCGGGGAGCTGTTTTTT
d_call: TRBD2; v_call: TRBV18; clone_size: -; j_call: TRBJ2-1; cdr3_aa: CASSLSGTSGRVGEQFF; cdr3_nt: TGTGCCAGCTCATTATCCGGGACTAGCGGGAGAGTGGGTGAGCAGTTCTTC
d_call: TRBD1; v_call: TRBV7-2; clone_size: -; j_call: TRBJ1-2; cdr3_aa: CASSPGQGARGYTF; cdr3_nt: TGTGCCAGCAGCCCCGGACAGGGGGCGAGGGGCTACACCTTC
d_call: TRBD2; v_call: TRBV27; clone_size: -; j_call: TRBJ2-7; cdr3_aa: CASSLSKLAGDHEQYF; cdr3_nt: TGTGCCAGCAGTTTATCAAAACTAGCGGGAGACCACGAGCAGTACTTC
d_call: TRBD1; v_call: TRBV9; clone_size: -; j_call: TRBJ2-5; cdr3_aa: CATTGQGAWETQYF; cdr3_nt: TGTGCCACGACCGGACAGGGGGCATGGGAGACCCAGTACTTC
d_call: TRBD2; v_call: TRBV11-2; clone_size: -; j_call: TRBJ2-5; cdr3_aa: CASSLGLAGAWETQYF; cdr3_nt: TGTGCCAGCAGCCTTGGTCTAGCGGGAGCGTGGGAGACCCAGTACTTC
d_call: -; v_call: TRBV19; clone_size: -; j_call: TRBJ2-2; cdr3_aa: CASSKGGQWTGELFF; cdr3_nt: TGTGCCAGTAGTAAAGGGGGGCAATGGACCGGGGAGCTGTTTTTT
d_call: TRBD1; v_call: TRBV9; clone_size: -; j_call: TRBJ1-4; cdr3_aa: CASSVGGQLTEKLFF; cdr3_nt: TGTGCCAGCAGCGTAGGGGGACAGTTGACGGAAAAACTGTTTTTT
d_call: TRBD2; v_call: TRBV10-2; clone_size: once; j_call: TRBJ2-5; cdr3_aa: CASRYAGGQETQYF; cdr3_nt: TGCGCCAGCAGGTACGCGGGGGGCCAAGAGACCCAGTACTTC
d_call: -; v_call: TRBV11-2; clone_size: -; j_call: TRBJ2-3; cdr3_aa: CASSFGTPWSDTQYF; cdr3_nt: TGTGCCAGCAGCTTCGGGACTCCCTGGTCAGATACGCAGTATTTT
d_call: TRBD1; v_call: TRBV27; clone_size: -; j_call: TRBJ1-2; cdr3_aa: CASRTGLNYGYTF; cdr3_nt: TGTGCCAGCAGGACAGGGCTTAACTATGGCTACACCTTC
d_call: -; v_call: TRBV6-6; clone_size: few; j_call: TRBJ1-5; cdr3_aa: CASSYPKGNQPQHF; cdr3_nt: TGTGCCAGCAGTTACCCAAAAGGGAATCAGCCCCAGCATTTT
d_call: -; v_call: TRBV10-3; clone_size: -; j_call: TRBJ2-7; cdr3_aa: CAISESGQGRDEQYF; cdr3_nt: TGTGCCATCAGTGAGTCGGGGCAGGGGCGCGACGAGCAGTACTTC
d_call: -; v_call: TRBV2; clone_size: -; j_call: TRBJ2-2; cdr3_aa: CASSPTLVGLYTGELFF; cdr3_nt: TGTGCCAGCAGTCCCACGTTGGTGGGGCTTTACACCGGGGAGCTGTTTTTT
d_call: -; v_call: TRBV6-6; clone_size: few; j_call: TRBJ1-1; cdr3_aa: CASSYNTVAGTEAFF; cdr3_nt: TGTGCCAGCAGTTACAATACCGTGGCAGGGACTGAAGCTTTCTTT
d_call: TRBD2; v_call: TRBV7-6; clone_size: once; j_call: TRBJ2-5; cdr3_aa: CASSPLFGRGGETQYF; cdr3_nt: TGTGCCAGCAGCCCCCTCTTCGGGAGGGGGGGGGAGACCCAGTACTTC
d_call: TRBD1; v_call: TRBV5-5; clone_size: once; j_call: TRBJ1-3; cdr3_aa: CASSLVTGAGNTIYF; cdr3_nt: TGTGCCAGCAGCTTGGTGACAGGGGCTGGAAACACCATATATTTT
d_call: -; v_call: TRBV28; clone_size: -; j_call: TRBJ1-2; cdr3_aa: CASSFIDYGYTF; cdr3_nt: TGTGCCAGCAGTTTTATTGACTATGGCTACACCTTC
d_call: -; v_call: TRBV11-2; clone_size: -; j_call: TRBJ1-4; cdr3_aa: CASSPGPTNEKLFF; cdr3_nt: TGTGCCAGCAGCCCTGGACCGACTAATGAAAAACTGTTTTTT
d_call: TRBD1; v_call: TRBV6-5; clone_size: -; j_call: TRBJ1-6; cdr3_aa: CASSPGTGHSSPLHF; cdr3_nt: TGTGCCAGCAGTCCCGGGACAGGGCACAGTTCACCCCTCCACTTT
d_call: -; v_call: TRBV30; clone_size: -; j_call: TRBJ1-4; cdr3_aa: CAWSPTASNEKLFF; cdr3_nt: TGTGCCTGGAGTCCCACGGCCTCTAATGAAAAACTGTTTTTT
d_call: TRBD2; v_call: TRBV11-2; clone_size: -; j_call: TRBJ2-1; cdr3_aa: CASNLAGVGNEQFF; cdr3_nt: TGTGCCAGCAACCTAGCGGGAGTGGGTAATGAGCAGTTCTTC
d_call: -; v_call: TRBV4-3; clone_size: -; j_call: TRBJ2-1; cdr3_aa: CASSQDGRRGEQFF; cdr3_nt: TGCGCCAGCAGCCAAGATGGACGCCGAGGGGAGCAGTTCTTC
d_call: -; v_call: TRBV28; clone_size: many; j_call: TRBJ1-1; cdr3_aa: CASTLWGRSTEAFF; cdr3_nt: TGTGCCAGCACCCTCTGGGGGAGATCCACTGAAGCTTTCTTT
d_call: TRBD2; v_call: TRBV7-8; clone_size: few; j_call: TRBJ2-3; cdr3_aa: CASSLGRGVTDTQYF; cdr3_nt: TGTGCCAGCAGCTTGGGGAGGGGAGTCACAGATACGCAGTATTTT
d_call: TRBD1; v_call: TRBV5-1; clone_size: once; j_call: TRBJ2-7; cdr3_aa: CASSTTRGLLEQYF; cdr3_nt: TGCGCCAGCAGCACAACCAGGGGGCTTCTCGAGCAGTACTTC
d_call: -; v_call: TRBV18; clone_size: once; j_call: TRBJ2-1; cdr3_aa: CASSPWPYEQFF; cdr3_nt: TGTGCCAGCTCACCATGGCCGTATGAGCAGTTCTTC
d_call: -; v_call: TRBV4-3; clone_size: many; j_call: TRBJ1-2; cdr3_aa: CASSQALSANYGYTF; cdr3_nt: TGCGCCAGCAGCCAAGCATTAAGCGCTAACTATGGCTACACCTTC
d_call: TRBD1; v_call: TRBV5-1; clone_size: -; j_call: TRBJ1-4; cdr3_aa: CASNPGQGNEKLFF; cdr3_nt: TGCGCCAGCAACCCGGGACAGGGGAATGAAAAACTGTTTTTT
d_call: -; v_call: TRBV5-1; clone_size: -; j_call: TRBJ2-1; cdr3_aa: CASSLARGLAYNEQFF; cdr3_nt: TGCGCCAGCAGCTTGGCGAGAGGACTCGCTTACAATGAGCAGTTCTTC
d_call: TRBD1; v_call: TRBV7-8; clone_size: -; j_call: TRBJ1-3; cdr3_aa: CASSLGGTGAGNTIYF; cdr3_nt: TGTGCCAGCAGCTTGGGCGGGACAGGGGCTGGAAACACCATATATTTT
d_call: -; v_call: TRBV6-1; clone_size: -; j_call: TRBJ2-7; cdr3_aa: CASSEGEERYEQYF; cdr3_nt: TGTGCCAGCAGTGAAGGTGAGGAACGCTACGAGCAGTACTTC
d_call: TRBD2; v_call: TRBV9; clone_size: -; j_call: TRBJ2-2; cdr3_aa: CASSVAKTSGSPPGELFF; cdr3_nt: TGTGCCAGCAGCGTAGCTAAGACTAGCGGGTCCCCCCCCGGGGAGCTGTTTTTT
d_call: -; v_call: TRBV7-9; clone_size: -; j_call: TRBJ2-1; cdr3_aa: CASNKGGQGYNEQFF; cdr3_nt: TGTGCCAGCAACAAAGGGGGGCAAGGCTACAATGAGCAGTTCTTC
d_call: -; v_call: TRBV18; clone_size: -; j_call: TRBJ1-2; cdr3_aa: CASSPGGDYGYTF; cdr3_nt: TGTGCCAGCTCACCAGGGGGGGACTATGGCTACACCTTC
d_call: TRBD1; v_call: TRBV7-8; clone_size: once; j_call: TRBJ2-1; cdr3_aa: CASSATGVYNEQFF; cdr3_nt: TGTGCCAGCAGCGCCACAGGGGTGTACAATGAGCAGTTCTTC